Listed below are T cell receptor beta chains from one sample, sequenced in a study of neoadjuvant anti-PD-1 for oral cavity cancer. The method was immunoSEQ multiplex PCR; TCRdb's version includes in-frame clones alone and lacks a portion of them. This table holds approximately 32,000 clones, just under 90% found once. Here the sequenced sample was PBMCs, taken before nivolumab (anti-PD-1) treatment. The receptors stem from a person between 40 and 85 years old with oral cavity squamous cell carcinoma. The CDR3 runs from the conserved cysteine through the conserved F or W. D genes are given only for firm matches. Clone size appears in some rows only: once, few, many, or a class for an expanded clone.

d_gene: TRBD1; v_gene: TRBV28; abundance: NA; j_gene: TRBJ1-5; CDR3nt: TGTGCCAGCAGCCTGGGACAGGTCAATCAGCCCCAGCATTTT; CDR3aa: CASSLGQVNQPQHF
d_gene: NA; v_gene: TRBV19; abundance: NA; j_gene: TRBJ1-2; CDR3nt: TGTGCCAGTAAGAGGGCAGCTAACTATGGCTACACCTTC; CDR3aa: CASKRAANYGYTF
d_gene: NA; v_gene: TRBV19; abundance: NA; j_gene: TRBJ1-1; CDR3nt: TGTGCCAGTAGTATGGCCTGGTCTACTGAAGCTTTCTTT; CDR3aa: CASSMAWSTEAFF
d_gene: TRBD2; v_gene: TRBV30; abundance: NA; j_gene: TRBJ2-2; CDR3nt: TGTGCCTGGAGTGTAGGACTAGCGGTTACCACCGGGGAGCTGTTTTTT; CDR3aa: CAWSVGLAVTTGELFF
d_gene: NA; v_gene: TRBV19; abundance: NA; j_gene: TRBJ2-2; CDR3nt: TGTGCCAGTAGTAATGGGGCGGCGACCACCGGGGAGCTGTTTTTT; CDR3aa: CASSNGAATTGELFF
d_gene: NA; v_gene: TRBV14; abundance: once; j_gene: TRBJ2-3; CDR3nt: TGTGCCAGCAGCCAAGCCACAGGTTTAGCAGATACGCAGTATTTT; CDR3aa: CASSQATGLADTQYF
d_gene: NA; v_gene: TRBV28; abundance: NA; j_gene: TRBJ2-1; CDR3nt: TGTGCCAGCACCTTGGCGGGACGCTACGAGGAGCAGTTCTTC; CDR3aa: CASTLAGRYEEQFF
d_gene: NA; v_gene: TRBV7-2; abundance: NA; j_gene: TRBJ1-1; CDR3nt: TGTGCCAGCAGCGCCACAGGGCTGAACACTGAAGCTTTCTTT; CDR3aa: CASSATGLNTEAFF
d_gene: TRBD1; v_gene: TRBV2; abundance: NA; j_gene: TRBJ2-5; CDR3nt: TGTGCCAGCAGAACACAGGGGGCGCAAGGGACCCAGTACTTC; CDR3aa: CASRTQGAQGTQYF
d_gene: NA; v_gene: TRBV9; abundance: NA; j_gene: TRBJ1-3; CDR3nt: TGTGCCAGCAGCGTAGTGGCAGAGGCTGGAAACACCATATATTTT; CDR3aa: CASSVVAEAGNTIYF
d_gene: TRBD1; v_gene: TRBV5-1; abundance: NA; j_gene: TRBJ1-4; CDR3nt: TGCGCCAGCAGCTCTTCCCCGGGACAGAGTAATGAAAAACTGTTTTTT; CDR3aa: CASSSSPGQSNEKLFF
d_gene: TRBD1; v_gene: TRBV7-9; abundance: NA; j_gene: TRBJ2-5; CDR3nt: TGTGCCAGCAGCTTATTAGGACAGGGTTTTCGAGAGACCCAGTACTTC; CDR3aa: CASSLLGQGFRETQYF
d_gene: NA; v_gene: TRBV6-5; abundance: NA; j_gene: TRBJ2-7; CDR3nt: TGTGCCAGCAGAAAGAACGAGCTCTACGAGCAGTACTTC; CDR3aa: CASRKNELYEQYF
d_gene: NA; v_gene: TRBV5-6; abundance: few; j_gene: TRBJ2-7; CDR3nt: TGTGCCAGCAGCTTGGCGGCAGCCGGTCGGGAGCAGTACTTC; CDR3aa: CASSLAAAGREQYF
d_gene: NA; v_gene: TRBV7-2; abundance: NA; j_gene: TRBJ2-3; CDR3nt: TGTGCCAGCACGCGTAACAACAGGGCAGATACGCAGTATTTT; CDR3aa: CASTRNNRADTQYF
d_gene: NA; v_gene: TRBV5-1; abundance: NA; j_gene: TRBJ2-7; CDR3nt: TGCGCCAGCAGCTTGGGGGGGCAGGTCCTGATTTCGGAGCAGTACTTC; CDR3aa: CASSLGGQVLISEQYF
d_gene: TRBD1; v_gene: TRBV7-9; abundance: NA; j_gene: TRBJ2-2; CDR3nt: TGTGCCAGCAGCTTAGCGCAGGGACAGCACACCGGGGAGCTGTTTTTT; CDR3aa: CASSLAQGQHTGELFF
d_gene: TRBD1; v_gene: TRBV4-3; abundance: NA; j_gene: TRBJ1-1; CDR3nt: TGCGCCAGCAGCCAAGATCTCAGGGGGCAGGTTAACACTGAAGCTTTCTTT; CDR3aa: CASSQDLRGQVNTEAFF
d_gene: NA; v_gene: TRBV7-2; abundance: NA; j_gene: TRBJ1-5; CDR3nt: TGTGCCAGCAGCTTAGGAGGGGCGGGTAATCAGCCCCAGCATTTT; CDR3aa: CASSLGGAGNQPQHF
d_gene: NA; v_gene: TRBV7-6; abundance: NA; j_gene: TRBJ1-5; CDR3nt: TGTGCCAGCAGCCCCAATAGCAATCAGCCCCAGCATTTT; CDR3aa: CASSPNSNQPQHF
d_gene: NA; v_gene: TRBV7-2; abundance: NA; j_gene: TRBJ2-7; CDR3nt: TGTGCCAGCAGCTTAAGCCGGCCATCAGGGGAGCAGTACTTC; CDR3aa: CASSLSRPSGEQYF
d_gene: NA; v_gene: TRBV6-1; abundance: NA; j_gene: TRBJ2-1; CDR3nt: TGTGCCAGCAGTGAGACCGACGTCCGCTCCTACAATGAGCAGTTCTTC; CDR3aa: CASSETDVRSYNEQFF
d_gene: NA; v_gene: TRBV6-5; abundance: NA; j_gene: TRBJ2-1; CDR3nt: TGTGCCAGCAGTTACTCGGGCAGCAACTACAATGAGCAGTTCTTC; CDR3aa: CASSYSGSNYNEQFF
d_gene: NA; v_gene: TRBV11-2; abundance: NA; j_gene: TRBJ2-3; CDR3nt: TGTGCCAGCAGCTTTAGGGGAAGCACAGATACGCAGTATTTT; CDR3aa: CASSFRGSTDTQYF
d_gene: TRBD2; v_gene: TRBV4-3; abundance: few; j_gene: TRBJ2-7; CDR3nt: TGCGCCAGCAGCGCCCGACTAGCGGGGGAGTACGAGCAGTACTTC; CDR3aa: CASSARLAGEYEQYF
d_gene: NA; v_gene: TRBV10-3; abundance: NA; j_gene: TRBJ2-7; CDR3nt: TGTGCCATCAGTTCGGGGTCGACCTACGAGCAGTACTTC; CDR3aa: CAISSGSTYEQYF
d_gene: TRBD1; v_gene: TRBV18; abundance: NA; j_gene: TRBJ2-5; CDR3nt: TGTGCCAGCTCGGGCACAGGGGGGCGAGAGACCCAGTACTTC; CDR3aa: CASSGTGGRETQYF
d_gene: TRBD2; v_gene: TRBV5-1; abundance: NA; j_gene: TRBJ2-5; CDR3nt: TGCGCCAGCAGCTTGGGACTAGCGGGGGGAATCGCAGAGACCCAGTACTTC; CDR3aa: CASSLGLAGGIAETQYF
d_gene: NA; v_gene: TRBV5-1; abundance: NA; j_gene: TRBJ1-1; CDR3nt: TGCGCCAGCAGCTCTTCCCCTGCGTGGGGCGGTGATAACACTGAAGCTTTCTTT; CDR3aa: CASSSSPAWGGDNTEAFF